Listed below are T cell receptor beta chains from one sample, sequenced in a study of cytotoxic CD8 clonotypes in ibrutinib-treated CLL. Sequencing was performed with immunoSEQ multiplex PCR; in TCRdb, only in-frame clones are kept and a portion is missing. The sample has more than 15,000 clones, approximately 60% seen once. Sequenced here: PBMCs, sampled after 12 months of ibrutinib treatment. The receptor source for this set is a human donor with chronic lymphocytic leukemia. The conserved cysteine and the conserved F or W are not part of the CDR3 here.

J	V	CDR3
TRBJ2-2	TRBV7-6	ASSTGLAGDTGELF
TRBJ1-1	TRBV28	ASRPRQGEATEAF
TRBJ2-1	TRBV10-3	AISESGANHNEQF
TRBJ1-3	TRBV5-4	ASSLAGADTIY
TRBJ1-2	TRBV5-1	ASSLSSDDSPFDYGYT
TRBJ2-5	TRBV5-4	ASSLTGERETQY
TRBJ2-2	TRBV2	ASLGGGRTGELF
TRBJ2-1	TRBV7-9	ASSPWASGNNEQF
TRBJ2-3	TRBV29-1	SVGGGGTDTQY
TRBJ1-2	TRBV11-2	ASSLQGERGYT
TRBJ2-2	TRBV11-2	ASSYSSGDPTGELF
TRBJ1-5	TRBV19	ASSSEGALSNQPQH
TRBJ1-1	TRBV29-1	SAKDADEAF
TRBJ2-2	TRBV19	ASSIGTGNTGELF
TRBJ2-7	TRBV18	ASSPLGTSDYEQY
TRBJ1-3	TRBV6-4	ASSVGQEGNTIY
TRBJ2-7	TRBV28	ASSPIAGGQGEQY
TRBJ2-5	TRBV7-3	ASSPIGGRAETQY
TRBJ2-7	TRBV5-1	ASTDYEQY
TRBJ2-7	TRBV28	ASSRLHEQY
TRBJ1-5	TRBV28	ASSSGTGGDQPQH
TRBJ1-2	TRBV28	ASTDETGVYGYT
TRBJ1-1	TRBV30	AWRGGSTEAF
TRBJ2-2	TRBV19	ARETETCGELF
TRBJ2-1	TRBV5-1	ASSLGDRANEQF
TRBJ2-7	TRBV7-9	ASSLPNYEQY
TRBJ1-5	TRBV11-2	ASSLETGQPQH
TRBJ1-5	TRBV19	ASSIEGQGRQPQH
TRBJ2-4	TRBV28	ASSFGSFPNIQY
TRBJ1-2	TRBV4-2	ASSQGYTDRAGYGYT
TRBJ1-5	TRBV19	ASSIQGGQPQH
TRBJ2-3	TRBV30	AWSVLAGVSGDTQY
TRBJ1-2	TRBV19	ASSEQANVNYGYT
TRBJ1-2	TRBV4-1	ASSLTTRTGGDYGYT
TRBJ1-1	TRBV6-5	ASRVTGGEGEAF
TRBJ2-3	TRBV30	AWKRGGRDTQY
TRBJ1-1	TRBV5-1	ASSQPGQGRTEAF
TRBJ1-1	TRBV11-2	ASSSRTEAF
TRBJ1-3	TRBV18	ASSLDGNSGNTIY
TRBJ1-1	TRBV21-1	ASSKDCQTGGRFAF
TRBJ2-3	TRBV11-2	ASTQLRGRLAGVLDTQY
TRBJ2-7	TRBV6-1	ASSEAGTGSRY
TRBJ2-1	TRBV7-4	ASSWGTGYNEQF
TRBJ2-7	TRBV11-2	ASSLTGYEQY
TRBJ1-1	TRBV6-1	ASSETTGENTEAF